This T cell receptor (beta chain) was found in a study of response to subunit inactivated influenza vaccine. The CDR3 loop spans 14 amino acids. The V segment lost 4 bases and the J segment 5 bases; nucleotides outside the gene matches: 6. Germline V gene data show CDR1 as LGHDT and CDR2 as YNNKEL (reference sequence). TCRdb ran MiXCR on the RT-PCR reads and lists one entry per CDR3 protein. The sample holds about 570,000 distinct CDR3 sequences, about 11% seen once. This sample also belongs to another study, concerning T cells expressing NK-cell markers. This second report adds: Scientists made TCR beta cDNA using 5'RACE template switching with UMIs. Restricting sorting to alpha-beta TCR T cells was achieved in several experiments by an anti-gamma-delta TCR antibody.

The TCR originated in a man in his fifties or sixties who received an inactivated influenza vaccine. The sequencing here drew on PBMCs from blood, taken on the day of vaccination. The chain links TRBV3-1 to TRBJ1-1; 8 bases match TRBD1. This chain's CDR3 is CASSPGQDGTEAFF. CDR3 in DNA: TGTGCCAGCAGCCCGGGACAGGATGGGACTGAAGCTTTCTTT.